Following are 19 T cell receptor beta chains from one sample sequenced in a study of blood T cell repertoires in COVID-19. Repertoires were generated with immunoSEQ multiplex PCR, while TCRdb's copy carries only in-frame clones and drops some. The sample lists 310,000 or so clones, about 83% occurring once. The sequencing sample was made of PBMCs or T cells enriched from blood (not recorded which). The receptors here all came from a woman aged 40 to 50 who had recovered from COVID-19.

The chain uses TRBV7-2 and TRBJ1-6; unclear D gene. Germline values: CDR1 SGHTA, CDR2 FQGNSA. CDR3 size: 12 residues. The V end was cut by 2 bases, the J end by 10 bases, with 6 bases between. CDR3 residues: CASSLSASPLHF. The CDR3 nucleotides read TGTGCCAGCAGCTTAAGCGCCTCACCCCTCCACTTT.

The chain is built from TRBV6-9 and TRBJ2-1; TRBD2 matches at 11 bases. V trimming: 8 bases; J trimming: 5 bases; junction bases outside the gene matches: 14. CDR1 is MNHGY and CDR2 is SVAAGI in the germline V gene. The CDR3 sequence is 17 residues long. The CDR3 bases are TGTGCCAGCTGTAGCGGGAGGGCCAACAGTACCAACAATGAGCAGTTCTTC. Translation: CASCSGRANSTNNEQFF.

This sequence joins TRBV7-8 and TRBJ1-6; 10 bases are a match to TRBD1. The CDR3 loop spans 16 amino acids. Germline CDR1 and CDR2: SGHVS and FQNEAQ. The ends lost 0 bases at V and 7 bases at J; junction bases unmatched: 3. The CDR3 reads CASSLALDRGNSPLHF. Here the CDR3 DNA reads TGTGCCAGCAGCTTAGCGTTGGACAGGGGGAATTCACCCCTCCACTTT.

The chain carries TRBV28 and TRBJ1-2; D uncertain. V lost 3 bases to trimming and J lost 8 bases, with 13 bases between them. CDR1 MDHEN and CDR2 SYDVKM come from the germline V gene. This CDR3 spans 13 amino acids. This CDR3 is CASSFGQISGYTF. In DNA form, the CDR3 reads TGTGCCAGCAGTTTTGGGCAGATCAGCGGCTACACCTTC.

The rearrangement uses TRBV30 and TRBJ2-5; 9 bases match TRBD2. Germline V CDR1 and CDR2: GTSNPN, SVGIG (reference sequence). The CDR3 covers 14 residues. V lost 3 bases and J lost 5; bases outside the gene matches: 7. CDR3 in amino acids: CAWRVAGGPETQYF. CDR3 nucleotide sequence: TGTGCCTGGAGGGTGGCGGGAGGGCCGGAGACCCAGTACTTC.

The chain recombines TRBV6-4 with TRBJ2-5, with D perhaps TRBD2 (5 bases). The CDR3 consists of 17 residues. Germline V gene lookup returns CDR1 MRHNA and CDR2 SNTAGT. Trimming left V 6 bases short and J 0 bases short, with 20 bases between. The CDR3 DNA sequence: TGTGCCAGCAGGGTCGCCCGCCAGCGGACGAACCAAGAGACCCAGTACTTC. Translation gives CASRVARQRTNQETQYF.

The chain links TRBV19 to TRBJ2-2; the D gene is possibly TRBD1 (6 bases). The CDR3 runs 16 residues. Trimming pared 5 bases from V and 2 bases from J, leaving 15 bases between. In germline, CDR1 is LNHDA, CDR2 SQIVND (reference sequence). The CDR3, as DNA: TGTGCCAGTAGTTCCTTTAGGGGGAAAAACACCGGGGAGCTGTTTTTT. Translating it yields CASSSFRGKNTGELFF.

This clone has just one count. V is TRBV12-3 or TRBV12-4 and J is TRBJ1-1; weak D call: TRBD1 (5 bases). The CDR3 totals 13 residues. The V gene lost 6 bases and the J gene lost 5 bases, with 13 bases spanning the gap. The DNA of the CDR3 is TGTGCCAGCAGCCCCCGCAGGGCAACTGAAGCTTTCTTT. Amino acid sequence: CASSPRRATEAFF.

This chain joins TRBV4-3 and TRBJ2-1; no clear D gene. The germline V and J ends were trimmed by 0 bases and 7 bases, with 13 bases remaining between them. Germline-derived CDR1 and CDR2 are LGHNA and YSLEER. The CDR3 runs 15 residues. Here the CDR3 reads CASSQEATTRNEQFF. Written as DNA, the CDR3 is TGCGCCAGCAGCCAAGAGGCAACTACCCGTAATGAGCAGTTCTTC.

V usage is TRBV6-2 or TRBV6-3 and J usage is TRBJ2-5, with TRBD1 matching 9 bases. J lost 2 bases, V lost 2 bases, and 3 bases had no gene match. The germline V gene has CDR1 MNHEY and CDR2 SVGEGT. The CDR3 is 15 residues long. The CDR3 nucleotides are TGTGCCAGCAGTTACCCGGGACAGGGACAAGAGACCCAGTACTTC. Translating gives CASSYPGQGQETQYF.

This chain connects TRBV27 to TRBJ1-2; possible D gene TRBD1, 5 bases. Per the germline V gene, CDR1 is MNHEY and CDR2 is SMNVEV (reference sequence). The V gene lost 3 bases and the J gene lost 6 bases, with 11 bases spanning the gap. The CDR3 is 13 residues long. The CDR3 bases are TGTGCCAGCAGTTTTGGTCAGGGCAATGGCTACACCTTC. It specifies CASSFGQGNGYTF.

This clone was counted a single time. In the same sample, other DNA sequences code for this CDR3. The chain joins TRBV28 to TRBJ2-7; no firm D call. The CDR3 sequence is 14 residues long. CDR1 and CDR2 (germline): MDHEN, SYDVKM. Between the trimmed V and J ends, which lost 6 bases and 3 bases, there was a span of 15 bases. CDR3 loop: CASSPSPGGYEQYF. The CDR3 nucleotides are TGTGCCAGCAGCCCCTCTCCCGGCGGCTACGAGCAGTACTTC.

V gene TRBV7-2 combines with J gene TRBJ2-1; maybe TRBD1 (6 bases). The CDR3 has 17 amino acids. Germline CDR1 and CDR2: SGHTA and FQGNSA. Trimming pared 2 bases from V and 6 bases from J, leaving 20 bases between. As DNA, the CDR3 is TGTGCCAGCAGCTTAAATCGACCTGGGACAAGGGCCAATGAGCAGTTCTTC. Amino acid sequence: CASSLNRPGTRANEQFF. Full variable domain (outside the CDR3, taken from reference TRBV7-2 and TRBJ2-1): GAGVSQSPSNKVTEKGKDVELRCDPISGHTALYWYRQSLGQGLEFLIYFQGNSAPDKSGLPSDRFSAERTGGSVSTLTIQRTQQEDSAVYLCASSLNRPGTRANEQFFGPGTRLTVL.

The chain uses TRBV7-2 and TRBJ2-3; TRBD2 is a possible D gene (5 bases). This CDR3 is built from 13 residues. Germline CDR1 reads SGHTA; CDR2 reads FQGNSA. V lost 6 bases, J lost 4 bases, and 11 bases lay in between. The DNA for the CDR3 is TGTGCCAGCAGGCGAACTAGTGCAGATACGCAGTATTTT. Encoded protein: CASRRTSADTQYF. Full variable domain (remainder filled in from reference TRBV7-2 and TRBJ2-3): GAGVSQSPSNKVTEKGKDVELRCDPISGHTALYWYRQSLGQGLEFLIYFQGNSAPDKSGLPSDRFSAERTGGSVSTLTIQRTQQEDSAVYLCASRRTSADTQYFGPGTRLTVL.

A single count supports this clone. V gene TRBV28 combines with J gene TRBJ1-1; D possibly corresponds to TRBD1 (6 bases). The CDR3 totals 13 residues. The germline CDR1 and CDR2 sequences are MDHEN and SYDVKM. Trimming removed 6 bases at V and 5 bases at J, with 13 bases between. Written as DNA, the CDR3 is TGTGCCAGCAGCAAGGACAGCCCGACTGAAGCTTTCTTT. Its translation is CASSKDSPTEAFF.

A few counts support this clone. The gene calls are TRBV7-3 and TRBJ2-3, with 7 bases lining up with TRBD2. Germline CDR1 is SGHTA and CDR2 is FQGTGA. This CDR3 region has 13 residues. Trimming at V came to 5 bases and at J to 5 bases, leaving 4 bases not matched to a gene. The CDR3 region has the DNA TGTGCCAGCAGCCCCGGACTAGGAGATACGCAGTATTTT. It encodes CASSPGLGDTQYF.

This rearrangement joins TRBV5-4 to TRBJ2-7; maybe TRBD2 (6 bases). Germline V gene data show CDR1 as SGHNT and CDR2 as YYREEE (reference sequence). The CDR3 runs to 17 residues. The ends were cut back, 4 bases at V and 0 bases at J, with 20 bases in the middle. As DNA, the CDR3 is TGTGCCAGCAGCCGCTACAGTGGAGGGTCCCCCTCCTACGAGCAGTACTTC. Amino acid sequence: CASSRYSGGSPSYEQYF.

This chain connects TRBV2 to TRBJ2-2, with D unresolved. V was pared by 6 bases and J by 5 bases, with 7 bases between. Germline V gives CDR1 SNHLY, CDR2 FYNNEI. This CDR3 is built from 12 residues. In DNA form, the CDR3 reads TGTGCCAGCAGCTCGGAGACCGGGGAGCTGTTTTTT. This encodes CASSSETGELFF.

The rearrangement joins TRBV29-1 to TRBJ2-1, with 11 bases aligning to TRBD2. V was pared by 7 bases and J by 7 bases, with 9 bases of the junction left unmatched. The CDR3 runs 14 residues. The germline CDR1 and CDR2 sequences are SQVTM and ANQGSEA. The CDR3: CSAILAGVGNEQFF. As DNA, the CDR3 is TGCAGCGCTATACTAGCGGGAGTAGGGAATGAGCAGTTCTTC.